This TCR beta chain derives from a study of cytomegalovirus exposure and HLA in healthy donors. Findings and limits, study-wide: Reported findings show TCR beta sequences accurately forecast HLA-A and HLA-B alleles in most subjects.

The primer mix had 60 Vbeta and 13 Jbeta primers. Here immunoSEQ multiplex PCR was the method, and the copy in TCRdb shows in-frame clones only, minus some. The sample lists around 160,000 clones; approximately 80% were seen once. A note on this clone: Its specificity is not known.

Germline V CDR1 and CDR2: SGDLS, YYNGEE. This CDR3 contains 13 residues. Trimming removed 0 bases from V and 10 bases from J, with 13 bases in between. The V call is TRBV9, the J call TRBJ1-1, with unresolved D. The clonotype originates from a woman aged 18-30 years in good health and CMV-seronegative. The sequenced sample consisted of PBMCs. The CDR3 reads CASSVVSRGSAFF. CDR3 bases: TGTGCCAGCAGCGTAGTCAGCCGAGGCTCAGCTTTCTTT.